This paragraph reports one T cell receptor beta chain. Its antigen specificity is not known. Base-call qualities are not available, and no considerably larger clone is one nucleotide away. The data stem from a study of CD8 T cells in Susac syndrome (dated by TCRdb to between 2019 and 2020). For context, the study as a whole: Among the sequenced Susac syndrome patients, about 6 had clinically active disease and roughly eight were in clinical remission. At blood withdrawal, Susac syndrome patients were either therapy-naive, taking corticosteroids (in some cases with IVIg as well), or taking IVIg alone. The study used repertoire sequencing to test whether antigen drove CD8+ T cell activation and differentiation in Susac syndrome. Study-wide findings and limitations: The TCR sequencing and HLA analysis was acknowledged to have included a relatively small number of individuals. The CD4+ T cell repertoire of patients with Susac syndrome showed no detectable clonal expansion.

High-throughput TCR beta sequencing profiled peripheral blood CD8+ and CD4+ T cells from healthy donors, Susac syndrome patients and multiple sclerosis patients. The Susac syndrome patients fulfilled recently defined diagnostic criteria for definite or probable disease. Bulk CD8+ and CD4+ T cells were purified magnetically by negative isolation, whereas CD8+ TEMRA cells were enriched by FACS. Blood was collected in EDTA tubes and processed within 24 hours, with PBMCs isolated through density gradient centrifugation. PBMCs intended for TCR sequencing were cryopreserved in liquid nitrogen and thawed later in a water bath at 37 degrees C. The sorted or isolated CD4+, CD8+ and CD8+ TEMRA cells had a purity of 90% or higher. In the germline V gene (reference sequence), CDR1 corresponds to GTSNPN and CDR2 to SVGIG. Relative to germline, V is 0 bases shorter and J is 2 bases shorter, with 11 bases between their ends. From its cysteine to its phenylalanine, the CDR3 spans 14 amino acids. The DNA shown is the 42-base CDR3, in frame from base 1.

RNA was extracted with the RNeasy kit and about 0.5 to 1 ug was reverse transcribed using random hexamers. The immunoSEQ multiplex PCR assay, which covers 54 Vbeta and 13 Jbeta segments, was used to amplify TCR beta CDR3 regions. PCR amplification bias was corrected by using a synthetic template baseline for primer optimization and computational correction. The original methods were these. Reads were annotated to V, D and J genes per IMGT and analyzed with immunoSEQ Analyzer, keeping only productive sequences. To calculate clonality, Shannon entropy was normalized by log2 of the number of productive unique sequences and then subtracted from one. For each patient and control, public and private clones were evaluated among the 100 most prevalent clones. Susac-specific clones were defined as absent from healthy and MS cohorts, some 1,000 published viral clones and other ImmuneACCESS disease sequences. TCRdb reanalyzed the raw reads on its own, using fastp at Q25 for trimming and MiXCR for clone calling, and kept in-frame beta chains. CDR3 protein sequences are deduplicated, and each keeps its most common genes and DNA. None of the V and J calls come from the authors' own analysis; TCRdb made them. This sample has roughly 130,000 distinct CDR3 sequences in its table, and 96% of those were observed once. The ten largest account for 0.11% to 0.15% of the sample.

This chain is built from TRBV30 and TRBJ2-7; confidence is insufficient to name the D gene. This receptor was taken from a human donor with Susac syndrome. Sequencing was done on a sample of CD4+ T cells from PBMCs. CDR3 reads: CAWSVSLGPYEQYF. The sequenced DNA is TGTGCCTGGAGTGTATCCCTGGGTCCCTACGAGCAGTACTTC.